These T cell receptor beta chains were read from a single sample in a study of shared clonotypes between healthy human individuals. Clones were read by immunoSEQ multiplex PCR, and TCRdb kept only the in-frame ones, dropping some. The table records hundreds of thousands of clones, less than 85% of them present only once. The sequenced material came from memory CD4+ T cells sorted from blood. The receptors here all came from a woman aged 25 to 45 in good health. Both conserved end residues are part of each CDR3. The order of the fields is J gene, clone size, V gene, D gene, CDR3 DNA, CDR3 protein. The D gene is left open where the match is weak. Size is stated for part of the rows, as once, few or many counts, or as a class when the clone is expanded.

>TRBJ1-5|NA|TRBV28|TRBD1
TGTGCCAGCAGTCCGCTGGGTGAAGGGACAGGGACTCAGCCCCAGCATTTT
CASSPLGEGTGTQPQHF
>TRBJ2-1|NA|TRBV7-2|NA
TGTGCCAGCAGCCCAAACTTAGACAATGAGCAGTTCTTC
CASSPNLDNEQFF
>TRBJ1-2|few|TRBV19|NA
TGTGCCAGTAGTACAGGAAACTCATATGGCTACACCTTC
CASSTGNSYGYTF
>TRBJ2-1|NA|TRBV10-2|NA
TGCGCCAGCAGAAACCGGGAGTGGGATGAGCAGTTCTTC
CASRNREWDEQFF
>TRBJ2-7|NA|TRBV7-2|NA
TGTGCCAGCAGCTCCCCTGGCGGGACCCTCTACGAGCAGTACTTC
CASSSPGGTLYEQYF
>TRBJ2-5|NA|TRBV27|TRBD1
TGTGCCAGCAGGCCGCCAGGGGGCTCAGGGACCCAGTACTTC
CASRPPGGSGTQYF
>TRBJ2-3|few|TRBV2|NA
TGTGCCAGCAGTGGGGAGGGAAGGGGGAAGGCAGATACGCAGTATTTT
CASSGEGRGKADTQYF
>TRBJ1-5|NA|TRBV19|NA
TGTGCCAGTAGTATAGATGCCCCCGGGACGGATAGCAATCAGCCCCAGCATTTT
CASSIDAPGTDSNQPQHF
>TRBJ2-7|NA|TRBV7-9|NA
TGTGCCAGCAGCCCCCTCGGACGGGCCTACGAGCAGTACTTC
CASSPLGRAYEQYF
>TRBJ1-2|NA|TRBV7-6|NA
TGTGCCAGCAGCTTTCCAGGGAGACTTGGCTACACCTTC
CASSFPGRLGYTF
>TRBJ2-1|once|TRBV6-5|NA
TGTGCCAGCAGTTACTCCCCCCGGGGCTACAATGAGCAGTTCTTC
CASSYSPRGYNEQFF
>TRBJ1-4|few|TRBV18|NA
TGTGCCAGCTCACCTCAAGGTGAAAAACTGTTTTTT
CASSPQGEKLFF
>TRBJ2-3|NA|TRBV4-1|NA
TGCGCCAGCAGCCCGCGCCTAGCAGGAGTGGGAGATACGCAGTATTTT
CASSPRLAGVGDTQYF
>TRBJ2-7|NA|TRBV6-5|NA
TGTGCCAGCCTACAGGGATACGAGCAGTACTTC
CASLQGYEQYF
>TRBJ2-4|NA|TRBV5-1|TRBD2
TGCGCCAGCAGCCCCTTGGCTAGCGGGAGTAACATTCAGTACTTC
CASSPLASGSNIQYF
>TRBJ2-3|NA|TRBV2|NA
TGTGCCAGCGGGATAACAGATACGCAGTATTTT
CASGITDTQYF
>TRBJ2-4|NA|TRBV7-9|NA
TGTGCCAGCAGCCCCATCGCCTCTACAGGGAGGAGAAACATTCAGTACTTC
CASSPIASTGRRNIQYF
>TRBJ2-7|NA|TRBV11-2|TRBD2
TGTGCCAGCAGGAGAGGGACTAGCGGGAGACGGAACGAGCAGTACTTC
CASRRGTSGRRNEQYF
>TRBJ2-1|NA|TRBV6-5|TRBD2
TGTGCCAGCAGTTACGGGCGCGCGGGAGGGGGCGATGAGCAGTTCTTC
CASSYGRAGGGDEQFF
>TRBJ2-3|NA|TRBV5-1|TRBD2
TGCGCCAGCAGAGCGGGAGCTGTTTACACAGATACGCAGTATTTT
CASRAGAVYTDTQYF
>TRBJ2-3|once|TRBV19|NA
TGTGCCTCATCCGGGCCCAACACAGATACGCAGTATTTT
CASSGPNTDTQYF
>TRBJ2-5|NA|TRBV5-1|NA
TGCGCCAGCAGCCGCGGCCTTGAGACCCAGTACTTC
CASSRGLETQYF
>TRBJ2-2|NA|TRBV11-3|NA
TGTGCCAGCAGCTTAGATCTAATACTCGGGGAGAGCACCGGGGAGCTGTTTTTT
CASSLDLILGESTGELFF
>TRBJ1-3|NA|TRBV5-1|NA
TGCGCCAGCAGCGTCTCCAGACTCTCCGGAAACACCATATATTTT
CASSVSRLSGNTIYF
>TRBJ2-7|once|TRBV5-6|NA
TGTGCCAGCAGCTTGGCTCCAGGGGCCGGCGAGCAGTACTTC
CASSLAPGAGEQYF
>TRBJ2-6|NA|TRBV5-1|TRBD1
TGCGCCAGCAGCAACAGGGGCTCTGGGGCCAACGTCCTGACTTTC
CASSNRGSGANVLTF
>TRBJ2-5|NA|TRBV4-1|TRBD2
TGCGCCAGCAGCCGAGGGAGGGAGGGATTGGAGACCCAGTACTTC
CASSRGREGLETQYF
>TRBJ2-7|few|TRBV7-9|NA
TGTGCCAGCAGCTTAGCGGGATTTGGCGAGCAGTACTTC
CASSLAGFGEQYF
>TRBJ2-7|NA|TRBV30|TRBD2
TGTGCCTGGAGTAGGACTAGCCACGAGCAGTACTTC
CAWSRTSHEQYF
>TRBJ2-2|NA|TRBV25-1|TRBD1
TGTGCCAGCAGTGTCACAGGGGGCACCGGGGAGCTGTTTTTT
CASSVTGGTGELFF
>TRBJ2-7|many|TRBV25-1|TRBD2
TGTGCCAGCAGTGGGGGGAGGGACGATCGTGGCTACGAGCAGTACTTC
CASSGGRDDRGYEQYF
>TRBJ1-6|NA|TRBV28|NA
TGTGGGGCGGGGGGAACAGGCTATTCACCCCTCCACTTT
CGAGGTGYSPLHF
>TRBJ2-1|NA|TRBV7-9|NA
TGTGCCAGCAGCTTAGACCTAGCCTACAATGAGCAGTTCTTC
CASSLDLAYNEQFF
>TRBJ1-2|NA|TRBV15|NA
TGTGCCACCAGCAGAGGGGGTTCTGGCTACACCTTC
CATSRGGSGYTF
>TRBJ2-5|NA|TRBV2|NA
TGTGCCAGCAAAGGGACTGCCCAAGAGACCCAGTACTTC
CASKGTAQETQYF
>TRBJ2-3|NA|TRBV6-6|TRBD1
TGTGCCAGCAGTACGGGGGACAGGGGGCGACCAGATACGCAGTATTTT
CASSTGDRGRPDTQYF
>TRBJ1-1|NA|TRBV10-3|NA
TGTGCCATCAGTGAGTCCGGAGGACACTACACTGAAGCTTTCTTT
CAISESGGHYTEAFF
>TRBJ1-1|few|TRBV28|NA
TGTGCCAGCAGTTTACTCATGAACACTGAAGCTTTCTTT
CASSLLMNTEAFF
>TRBJ2-7|NA|TRBV7-9|TRBD2
TGTGCCAGCAGCTTGACTAGCGTCGCCTACGAGCAGTACTTC
CASSLTSVAYEQYF
>TRBJ1-2|NA|TRBV28|TRBD1
TGTGCCAGCAGTGCTCGGACAGGCAATAACTATGGCTACACCTTC
CASSARTGNNYGYTF
>TRBJ2-1|NA|TRBV6-1|TRBD1
TGTGCCAGCAGTGCCACCGGGACAGGAGGTGAGCAGTTCTTC
CASSATGTGGEQFF
>TRBJ2-5|NA|TRBV6-5|NA
TGTGCCAGCAGTTACTCGAACAGTCAAGAGACCCAGTACTTC
CASSYSNSQETQYF